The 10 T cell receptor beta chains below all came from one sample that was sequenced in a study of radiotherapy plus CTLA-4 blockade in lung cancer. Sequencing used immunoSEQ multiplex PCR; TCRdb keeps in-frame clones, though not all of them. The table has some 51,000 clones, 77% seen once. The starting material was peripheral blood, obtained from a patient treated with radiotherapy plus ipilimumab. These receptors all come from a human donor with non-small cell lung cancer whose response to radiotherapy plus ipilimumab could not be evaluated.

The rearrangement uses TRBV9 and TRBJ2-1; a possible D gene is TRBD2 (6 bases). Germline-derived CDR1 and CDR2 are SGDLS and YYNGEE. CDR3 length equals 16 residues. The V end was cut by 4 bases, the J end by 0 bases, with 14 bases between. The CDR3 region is CASSKTGTRSYNEQFF. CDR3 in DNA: TGTGCCAGCAGCAAAACCGGGACTCGCTCCTACAATGAGCAGTTCTTC.

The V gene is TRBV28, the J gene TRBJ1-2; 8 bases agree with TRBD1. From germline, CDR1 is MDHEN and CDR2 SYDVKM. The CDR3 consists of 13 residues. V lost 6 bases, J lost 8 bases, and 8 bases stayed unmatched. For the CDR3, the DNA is TGTGCCAGCAGCTCGGACAGGGTAGGAGGCTACACCTTC. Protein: CASSSDRVGGYTF.

In nucleotides, the CDR3 is TGTGCCTGTGACAGGGACCCTAGCTCCTACAATGAGCAGTTCTTC. Protein sequence: CACDRDPSSYNEQFF. The rearrangement joins TRBV30 to TRBJ2-1; 7 bases line up with TRBD1. V was clipped by 6 bases and J by 0 bases; unmatched bases: 8. Germline V lookup: CDR1 GTSNPN, CDR2 SVGIG (reference sequence). The CDR3 length is 15 residues.

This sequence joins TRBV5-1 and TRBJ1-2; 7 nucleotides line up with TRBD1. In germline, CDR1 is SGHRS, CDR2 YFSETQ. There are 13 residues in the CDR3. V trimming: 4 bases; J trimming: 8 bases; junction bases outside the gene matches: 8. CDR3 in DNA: TGCGCCAGCAGCCATGAGGGGGCGGAAGGCTACACCTTC. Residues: CASSHEGAEGYTF.

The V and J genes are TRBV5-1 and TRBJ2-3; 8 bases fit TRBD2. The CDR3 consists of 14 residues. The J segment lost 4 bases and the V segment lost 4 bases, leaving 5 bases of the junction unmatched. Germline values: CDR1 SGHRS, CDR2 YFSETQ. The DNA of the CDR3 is TGCGCCAGCAGCCCGGGGGGGGCTCCAGATACGCAGTATTTT. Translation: CASSPGGAPDTQYF.

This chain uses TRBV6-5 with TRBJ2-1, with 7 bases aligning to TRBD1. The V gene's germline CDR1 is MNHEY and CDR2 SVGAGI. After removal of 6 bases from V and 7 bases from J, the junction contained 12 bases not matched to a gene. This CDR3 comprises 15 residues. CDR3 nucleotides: TGTGCCAGCAGCAACAGGGGTATCATTGGGAATGAGCAGTTCTTC. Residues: CASSNRGIIGNEQFF.

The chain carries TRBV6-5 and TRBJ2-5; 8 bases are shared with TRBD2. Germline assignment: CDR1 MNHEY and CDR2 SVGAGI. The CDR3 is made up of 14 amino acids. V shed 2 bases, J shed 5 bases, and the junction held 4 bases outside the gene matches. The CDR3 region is CASSYGGGLETQYF. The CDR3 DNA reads TGTGCCAGCAGTTACGGCGGGGGGCTGGAGACCCAGTACTTC.

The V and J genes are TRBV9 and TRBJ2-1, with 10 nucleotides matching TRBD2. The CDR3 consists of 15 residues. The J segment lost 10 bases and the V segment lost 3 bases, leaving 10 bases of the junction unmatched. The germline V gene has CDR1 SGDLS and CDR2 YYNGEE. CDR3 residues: CASSARSGGAVEQFF. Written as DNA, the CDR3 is TGTGCCAGCAGCGCCAGGAGCGGGGGGGCGGTAGAGCAGTTCTTC. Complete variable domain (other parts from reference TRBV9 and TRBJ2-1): DSGVTQTPKHLITATGQRVTLRCSPRSGDLSVYWYQQSLDQGLQFLIQYYNGEERAKGNILERFSAQQFPDLHSELNLSSLELGDSALYFCASSARSGGAVEQFFGPGTRLTVL.

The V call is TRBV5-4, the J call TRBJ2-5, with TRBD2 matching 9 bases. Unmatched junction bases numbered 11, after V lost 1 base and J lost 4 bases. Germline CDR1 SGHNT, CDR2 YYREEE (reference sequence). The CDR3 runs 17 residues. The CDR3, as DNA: TGTGCCAGCAGCTTGAGGCGGGGGGGCCTAACGAGAGAGACCCAGTACTTC. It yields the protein CASSLRRGGLTRETQYF.

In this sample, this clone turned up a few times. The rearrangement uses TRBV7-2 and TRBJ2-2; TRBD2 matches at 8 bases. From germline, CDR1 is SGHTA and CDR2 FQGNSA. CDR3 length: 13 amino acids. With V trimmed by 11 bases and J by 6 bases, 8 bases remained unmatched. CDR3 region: CASRGGGAGELFF. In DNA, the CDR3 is TGTGCCTCTCGGGGGGGCGGGGCCGGGGAGCTGTTTTTT.